These 30 T cell receptor beta chains came from one sample sequenced in a study of tumor-infiltrating lymphocytes in primary liver carcinoma. Extraction also yielded germline DNA, while blood RNA was obtained from unsorted whole blood. A primer in the constant region served to generate TCR beta cDNA from 450 to 600 ng of total RNA. Library construction for TCR beta comprised three nested multiplex PCR rounds performed with slightly modified ARM-PCR. TRBV1-TRBV30 forward primers and a C-beta reverse primer were used in the first two PCR rounds, which each ran for approximately 10 cycles. TCRdb re-derived calls from the multiplex PCR reads in MiXCR, one entry per CDR3 protein. The table records 200,000 or so distinct CDR3 sequences, roughly two thirds of them present only once. The sample consisted of peripheral blood. The origin of the receptors is a woman in her sixties with primary liver carcinoma and hepatitis B virus infection.

In this sample, this clonotype turned up a few times. V usage is TRBV7-9 and J usage is TRBJ2-2; D might be TRBD2 (7 bases). The V end lost 3 bases, the J end lost 1 base, and 18 bases lay between the germline ends. Looked up from germline, CDR1 is SEHNR and CDR2 is FQNEAQ (reference sequence). The CDR3 contains 18 residues. CDR3 nucleotides: TGTGCCAGCAGCTTGCAGGGGAGGGAGACTGTGAACACCGGGGAGCTGTTTTTT. Translation gives CASSLQGRETVNTGELFF.

Details on this clonotype: A junction boundary mismatches the germline segment, possibly from a read error. This chain connects TRBV6-5 to TRBJ1-6, with TRBD1 matching over 7 bases. Per the germline V gene, CDR1 is MNHEY and CDR2 is SVGAGI. The CDR3 is made up of 15 amino acids. The CDR3 coding sequence is TGTGCCAGCAGGACAGGGAGCCCCTATAATTCACCTCTCCACTTT. This gives the protein CASRTGSPYNSPLHF.

The chain employs TRBV11-2 and TRBJ1-1; D unclear. Germline V gene lookup returns CDR1 SGHAT and CDR2 FQNNGV. CDR3 length: 13 amino acids. The germline V and J ends were trimmed by 9 bases and 8 bases, with 19 bases remaining between them. In DNA form, the CDR3 reads TGTGCCAGGAGCATAGAGTCGGGGAGCGAAGCTTTCTTT. Its protein is CARSIESGSEAFF. Full variable domain (outside the CDR3, taken from reference TRBV11-2 and TRBJ1-1): EAGVAQSPRYKIIEKRQSVAFWCNPISGHATLYWYQQILGQGPKLLIQFQNNGVVDDSQLPKDRFSAERLKGVDSTLKIQPAKLEDSAVYLCARSIESGSEAFFGQGTRLTVV.

On this clonotype: A much larger clone differs from this one at a single base, so this may be a read error. The chain joins TRBV30 to TRBJ1-1; D unclear. V lost 2 bases to trimming and J lost 13 bases, with 17 bases between them. The germline gives CDR1 GTSNPN, CDR2 SVGIG (reference sequence). The CDR3 runs to 12 residues. CDR3 sequence (DNA): TGTGCCTGGAGTCGGGTCGGACGTATTCTTTTCTTT. It yields the protein CAWSRVGRILFF.

On this clonotype itself: A much larger clonotype is one base distant, so this may be a read error. The gene calls are TRBV11-2 and TRBJ2-1; D perhaps matches TRBD2 (6 bases). CDR1 and CDR2 from the germline V gene are SGHAT and FQNNGV. This CDR3 comprises 15 residues. The DNA of the CDR3 is TGTGCCGGCAGCTTAGAGGGTGGGGGGAACAATGAGCAGTTCTTC. The encoded protein is CAGSLEGGGNNEQFF.

V is TRBV11-1 and J is TRBJ1-1; perhaps TRBD1 as D (5 bases). The germline V gene has CDR1 SGHAT and CDR2 FQDESV (reference sequence). The CDR3 spans 14 residues. Trimming shortened V by 5 bases and J by 5 bases, and 15 bases separated the two germline ends. The CDR3 nucleotides read TGTGCCAGCAGCGTAGGGCGCGGGGGGACTGAAGCTTTCTTT. Its protein is CASSVGRGGTEAFF.

This clonotype occurred many times. This sequence joins TRBV6-6 and TRBJ2-3, with 8 bases that match TRBD1. Germline assignment: CDR1 MNHNY and CDR2 SVGAGI (reference sequence). J lost 5 bases, V lost 2 bases, and 3 bases had no gene match. This CDR3 spans 14 amino acids. The CDR3 region has the DNA TGTGCCAGCAGTTACCGGACAGGGAGAGATACGCAGTATTTT. Encoded protein: CASSYRTGRDTQYF.

As to this clonotype: The CDR3 does not close with the conserved phenylalanine or tryptophan, likely indicating a read error. The CDR3 protein is CVSAQGTLNTEAFS. DNA of the CDR3: TGTGTCTCCGCTCAGGGGACCTTGAACACTGAAGCTTTCTCT. V is TRBV11-2 and J is TRBJ1-1, with TRBD1 as a possible D gene (6 bases). CDR3 length equals 14 residues. Germline V gene data show CDR1 as SGHAT and CDR2 as FQNNGV.

This clonotype was seen at least ten times. The J gene is TRBJ2-1, the V gene TRBV11-3, with a possible D match to TRBD2 (5 bases). V was shortened by 3 bases and J by 7 bases, with 19 bases between the two germline ends. Germline V lookup: CDR1 SGHNT, CDR2 YENEEA. This CDR3 spans 16 amino acids. The chain's CDR3 is CASSFDPRTAFNEQFF. In DNA form, the CDR3 reads TGTGCCAGCAGCTTTGACCCCCGGACTGCTTTTAATGAGCAGTTCTTC.

About this clonotype: Relative to the germline gene, one junction end is altered; a read error may explain this. The V call is TRBV5-4, the J call TRBJ2-5; 7 bases align to TRBD1. CDR1 and CDR2 from the germline V gene are SGHNT and YYREEE (reference sequence). This CDR3 is 16 amino acids long. CDR3 sequence (DNA): TGTGCCAGCAGGTTGGTCTGGGACAGCGCCAAAGAGACCCAGTACTTC. It yields the protein CASRLVWDSAKETQYF.

The chain couples TRBV5-4 to TRBJ1-1; D may be TRBD1 (5 bases). The V end was cut by 4 bases, the J end by 1 base, with 8 bases between. The CDR3 extends over 13 amino acids. Germline-derived CDR1 and CDR2 are SGHNT and YYREEE (reference sequence). This CDR3 is CASSDSTNTEAFF. CDR3 DNA sequence: TGTGCCAGCAGCGACAGCACGAACACTGAAGCTTTCTTT.

Concerning this clonotype itself: The junction departs from germline at one end; a sequencing error may be responsible. The chain has TRBV4-1 and TRBJ1-5; D remains unclear. The CDR3 totals 14 residues. Germline V CDR1 and CDR2: MGHRA, YSYEKL. CDR3 in amino acids: CASSQGSGNQPHHF. DNA for the CDR3: TGCGCCAGCAGCCAAGGGAGCGGCAATCAGCCCCATCATTTT.

About this clonotype: The junction departs from the called germline gene at one end, perhaps through a read error. The CDR3 here is CASSYPPVRNERLFF. The DNA of the CDR3 is TGTGCCAGCAGTTACCCGCCCGTCCGAAATGAAAGACTGTTTTTT. The chain couples TRBV6-6 to TRBJ1-4; D gene ambiguous. The germline gives CDR1 MNHNY, CDR2 SVGAGI (reference sequence). The CDR3 runs to 15 residues.

Concerning this clonotype: A much larger clone differs from this one at a single base, so this may be a read error. The CDR3 sequence: CASSPGQGRSYNEQFF. In DNA, the CDR3 is TGTGCCAGCAGCCCTGGACAGGGGAGATCCTACAATGAGCAGTTCTTC. The chain employs TRBV4-2 and TRBJ2-1, with TRBD1 matching over 9 bases. The length of the CDR3 is 16 residues. Trimming at V came to 4 bases and at J to 1 base, leaving 5 bases not matched to a gene. Germline V gene lookup returns CDR1 LGHNA and CDR2 YNFKEQ.

On this clonotype itself: An end of the junction does not agree with germline; a read error may underlie this. J is TRBJ1-2 and V is TRBV4-1, with D maybe TRBD1 (6 bases). Per the germline V gene, CDR1 is MGHRA and CDR2 is YSYEKL. CDR3 length: 16 amino acids. The CDR3 region is CASSPTDRYGTNGYTF. The CDR3 coding sequence is TGCGCCAGCAGTCCGACCGACAGGTACGGAACAAATGGCTACACATTC.

This clonotype is labeled medium-sized. The V gene is TRBV11-2, the J gene TRBJ1-1; 10 bases are shared with TRBD1. There are 15 residues in the CDR3. CDR1 and CDR2 from the germline V gene are SGHAT and FQNNGV. V was pared by 5 bases and J by 4 bases, with 7 bases of the junction left unmatched. The CDR3 protein is CASSTMRTGGTEAFF. The DNA for the CDR3 is TGTGCCAGCAGCACTATGAGGACAGGGGGCACTGAAGCTTTCTTT. The whole variable domain, filled in from reference TRBV11-2 and TRBJ1-1, reads EAGVAQSPRYKIIEKRQSVAFWCNPISGHATLYWYQQILGQGPKLLIQFQNNGVVDDSQLPKDRFSAERLKGVDSTLKIQPAKLEDSAVYLCASSTMRTGGTEAFFGQGTRLTVV.

Comments on this clonotype: At one end, the junction sequence differs from germline, possibly due to a read error. This CDR3 is CSIEVRGRTKNIQYF. As DNA, the CDR3 is TGCAGCATTGAAGTTCGTGGGAGGACTAAAAACATCCAGTACTTC. The V and J genes are TRBV29-1 and TRBJ2-4, with D possibly matching TRBD2 (6 bases). Per the germline V gene, CDR1 is SQVTM and CDR2 is ANQGSEA. This CDR3 spans 15 amino acids. Full variable domain (rest looked up from reference TRBV29-1 and TRBJ2-4): SAVISQKPSRDICQRGTSLTIQCQVDSQVTMMFWYRQQPGQSLTLIATANQGSEATYESGFVIDKFPISRPNLTFSTLTVSNMSPEDSSIYLCSIEVRGRTKNIQYFGAGTRLSVL.

About this clonotype: Its ends do not fully match the called genes, so a read error is possible. The rearrangement links TRBV11-2 to TRBJ2-5; D perhaps matches TRBD2 (6 bases). This CDR3 region has 14 residues. CDR1 and CDR2 (germline): SGHAT, FQNNGV. The DNA for the CDR3 is TGTGCCAGCAGCTTAGCGGAGACACGGGAGACCCAGTATTTC. Translating it yields CASSLAETRETQYF.

This clonotype occurred a few times. The chain joins TRBV7-9 to TRBJ2-3; 8 bases line up with TRBD2. CDR1 and CDR2 (germline): SEHNR, FQNEAQ (reference sequence). This CDR3 comprises 15 residues. J lost 1 base, V lost 5 bases, and 5 bases had no gene match. The chain's CDR3 is CASSILAGRTDTQYF. The DNA for the CDR3 is TGTGCCAGCAGCATCTTAGCGGGGCGCACAGATACGCAGTATTTT.

This clonotype was recorded a few times. The gene calls are TRBV7-9 and TRBJ2-7; D gene ambiguous. V lost 1 base and J lost 2, with 18 bases in between. The V gene's germline CDR1 is SEHNR and CDR2 FQNEAQ (reference sequence). CDR3 size: 17 residues. This CDR3 is CASSLDLARLPTYEQYF. CDR3 sequence (DNA): TGTGCCAGCAGCTTAGATCTCGCCAGGCTGCCAACCTACGAGCAGTACTTC. The full variable domain, with the rest looked up from reference TRBV7-9 and TRBJ2-7, is DTGVSQNPRHKITKRGQNVTFRCDPISEHNRLYWYRQTLGQGPEFLTYFQNEAQLEKSRLLSDRFSAERPKGSFSTLEIQRTEQGDSAMYLCASSLDLARLPTYEQYFGPGTRLTVT.

Concerning this clonotype: It may be a read error: a sequence one base away is much more abundant. The chain has TRBV12-3 or TRBV12-4 and TRBJ2-2; 9 nucleotides line up with TRBD2. The trim removed 5 bases at V and 8 bases at J, leaving 9 bases unmatched. The CDR3 contains 15 residues. The CDR3 is CASSPVAGAAGELFF. In nucleotides, the CDR3 is TGTGCCAGCAGTCCAGTAGCGGGAGCTGCTGGGGAGCTGTTTTTT.

This clonotype was seen just once. One end of the junction is discordant with germline, which a read error may explain. The chain is built from TRBV7-3 and TRBJ2-2; the D gene is possibly TRBD2 (5 bases). The germline gives CDR1 SGHTA, CDR2 FQGTGA. The CDR3 is 14 amino acids. CDR3: CASSLVGYTGELFF. The CDR3 region has the DNA TGTGCCAGCAGCTTGGTCGGTTACACCGGGGAGCTTTTTTTT. Drawing the rest from reference TRBV7-3 and TRBJ2-2, the complete variable domain is GAGVSQTPSNKVTEKGKYVELRCDPISGHTALYWYRQSLGQGPEFLIYFQGTGAADDSGLPNDRFFAVRPEGSVSTLKIQRTERGDSAVYLCASSLVGYTGELFFGEGSRLTVL.

Remarks on this clonotype: A much larger clone differs from this one at a single base, so this may be a read error. The rearrangement links TRBV5-6 to TRBJ2-7; TRBD2 agrees at 9 bases. The CDR3 sequence is 13 residues long. The V gene end was trimmed by 7 bases and the J gene end by 3 bases; junction bases not matched to a gene: 5. Germline V gene sequence: CDR1 SGHDT, CDR2 YYEEEE. The CDR3 DNA reads as TGTGCCAGCGGACTAGCGATAAACTACGAGCAGTACTTC. It specifies CASGLAINYEQYF.

V gene TRBV30 combines with J gene TRBJ1-2; 9 nucleotides align to TRBD1. The CDR3 totals 14 residues. J gave up 7 bases and V 3 bases, and 9 bases lay outside the gene matches. Germline CDR1 reads GTSNPN; CDR2 reads SVGIG (reference sequence). This CDR3 is CAWRGQGQTSGYTF. DNA for the CDR3: TGTGCCTGGAGGGGACAGGGTCAGACTAGTGGCTACACCTTC.

Worth noting for this clonotype: Relative to the germline gene, one junction end is altered; a read error may explain this. This chain links TRBV11-2 with TRBJ1-2, with no clear D. The CDR3 is 15 residues long. The V gene's germline CDR1 is SGHAT and CDR2 FQNNGV. The CDR3 region is CANSLESAGYYGYTF. CDR3 DNA sequence: TGTGCCAACAGCTTAGAGAGTGCGGGTTACTATGGCTACACATTC.

On this clonotype itself: The junction differs from germline at one of its ends, possibly a read error. The rearrangement links TRBV5-4 to TRBJ2-1; 13 bases are shared with TRBD2. The CDR3 sequence is 15 residues long. Germline V gene data show CDR1 as SGHNT and CDR2 as YYREEE (reference sequence). The DNA of the CDR3 is TGTGTCAGCAGCCCTGGACTAGCGGGAGACAATGAACAGTTCTTC. This gives the protein CVSSPGLAGDNEQFF.

This clonotype was counted many times. Here the CDR3 DNA reads TGTGCCAGCAGCAGGGGAACTGGAAACACCATATATTTT. It specifies CASSRGTGNTIYF. This chain uses TRBV12-3 or TRBV12-4 with TRBJ1-3; a possible D gene is TRBD1 (6 bases). Trimming left V 6 bases short and J 2 bases short, with 8 bases between. The CDR3 spans 13 residues.

A word on this clonotype: Mismatch with germline at one junction end may stem from a read error. The chain joins TRBV28 to TRBJ2-3, with D uncertain. The germline CDR1 and CDR2 sequences are MDHEN and SYDVKM. The CDR3 spans 12 residues. The CDR3 DNA reads as TGTGCCATCAGTTTAAATGCGGATACGCAGTATTTT. It yields the protein CAISLNADTQYF.

With respect to this clonotype: The missing conserved phenylalanine or tryptophan at the end of this CDR3 makes a read error likely. The V gene is TRBV4-1, the J gene TRBJ2-3; 7 positions match TRBD2. The CDR3 runs to 14 residues. Germline V gene data show CDR1 as MGHRA and CDR2 as YSYEKL. The CDR3 protein is CASRASGSTDRQYL. In DNA form, the CDR3 reads TGCGCCAGCAGGGCTAGCGGAAGCACAGATAGGCAGTATCTT.

About this clonotype itself: The final CDR3 position lacks the conserved phenylalanine or tryptophan, pointing to a likely read error. V is TRBV29-1 and J is TRBJ2-7; 7 nucleotides line up with TRBD2. CDR1 is SQVTM, CDR2 ANQGSEA, per germline. The CDR3 length is 14 residues. The CDR3 nucleotides read TGTAGCGTTGGGGCAGTGGGAGGGACCTACGAGCAGTACCTC. This gives the protein CSVGAVGGTYEQYL.